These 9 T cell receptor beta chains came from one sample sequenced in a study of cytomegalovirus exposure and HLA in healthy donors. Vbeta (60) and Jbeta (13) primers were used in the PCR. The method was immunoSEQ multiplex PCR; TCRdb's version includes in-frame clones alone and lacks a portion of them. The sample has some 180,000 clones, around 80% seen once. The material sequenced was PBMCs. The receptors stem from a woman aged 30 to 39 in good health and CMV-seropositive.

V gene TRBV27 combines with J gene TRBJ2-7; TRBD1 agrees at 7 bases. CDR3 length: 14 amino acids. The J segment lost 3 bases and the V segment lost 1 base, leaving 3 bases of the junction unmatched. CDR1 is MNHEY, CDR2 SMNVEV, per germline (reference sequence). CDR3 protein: CASSLLGQLYEQYF. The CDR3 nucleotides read TGTGCCAGCAGTTTATTGGGACAGCTCTACGAGCAGTACTTC.

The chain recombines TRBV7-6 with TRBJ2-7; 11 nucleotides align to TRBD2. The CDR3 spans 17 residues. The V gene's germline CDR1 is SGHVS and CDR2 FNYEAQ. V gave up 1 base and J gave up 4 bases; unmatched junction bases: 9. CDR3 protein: CASSLGLGGLAAYEQYF. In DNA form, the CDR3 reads TGTGCCAGCAGCTTAGGTTTGGGGGGACTAGCGGCGTACGAGCAGTACTTC. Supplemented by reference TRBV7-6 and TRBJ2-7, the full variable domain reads GAGVSQSPRYKVTKRGQDVALRCDPISGHVSLYWYRQALGQGPEFLTYFNYEAQQDKSGLPNDRFSAERPEGSISTLTIQRTEQRDSAMYRCASSLGLGGLAAYEQYFGPGTRLTVT.

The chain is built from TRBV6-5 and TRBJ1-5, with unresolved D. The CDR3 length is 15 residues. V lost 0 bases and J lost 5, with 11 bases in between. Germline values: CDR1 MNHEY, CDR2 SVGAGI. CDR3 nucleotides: TGTGCCAGCAGTTACTCCTCCGGGATTCATCAGCCCCAGCATTTT. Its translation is CASSYSSGIHQPQHF.

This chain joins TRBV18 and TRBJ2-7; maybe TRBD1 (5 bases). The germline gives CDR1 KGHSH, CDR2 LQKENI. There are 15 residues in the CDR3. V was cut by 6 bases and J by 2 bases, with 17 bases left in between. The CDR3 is CASSSGHSQPYEQYF. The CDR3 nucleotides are TGTGCCAGCTCCTCAGGGCACAGCCAACCCTACGAGCAGTACTTC.

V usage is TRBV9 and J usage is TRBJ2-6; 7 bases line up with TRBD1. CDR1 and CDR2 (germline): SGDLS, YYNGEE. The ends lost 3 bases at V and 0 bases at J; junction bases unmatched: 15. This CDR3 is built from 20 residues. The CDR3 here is CASSAFVIRDSRSGANVLTF. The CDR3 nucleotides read TGTGCCAGCAGCGCCTTTGTAATCCGGGACAGCCGCTCTGGGGCCAACGTCCTGACTTTC.

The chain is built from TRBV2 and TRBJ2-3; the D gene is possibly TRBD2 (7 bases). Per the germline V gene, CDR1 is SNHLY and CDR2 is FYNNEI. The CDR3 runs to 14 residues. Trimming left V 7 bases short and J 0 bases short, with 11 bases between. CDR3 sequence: CASKGGVSTDTQYF. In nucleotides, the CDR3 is TGTGCCAGCAAAGGGGGGGTTAGCACAGATACGCAGTATTTT.

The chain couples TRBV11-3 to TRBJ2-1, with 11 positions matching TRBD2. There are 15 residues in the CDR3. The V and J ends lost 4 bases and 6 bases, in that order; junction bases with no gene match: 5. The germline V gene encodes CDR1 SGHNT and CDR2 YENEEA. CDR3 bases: TGTGCCAGCAGCTATAGCGGGAGGGCTGGCAATGAGCAGTTCTTC. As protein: CASSYSGRAGNEQFF.

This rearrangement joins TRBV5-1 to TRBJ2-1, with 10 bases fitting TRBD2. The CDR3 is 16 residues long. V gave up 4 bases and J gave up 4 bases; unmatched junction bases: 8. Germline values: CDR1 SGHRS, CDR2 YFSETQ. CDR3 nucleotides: TGCGCCAGCAGCCTGGGCGGACTAGCGGTTTACAATGAGCAGTTCTTC. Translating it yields CASSLGGLAVYNEQFF.

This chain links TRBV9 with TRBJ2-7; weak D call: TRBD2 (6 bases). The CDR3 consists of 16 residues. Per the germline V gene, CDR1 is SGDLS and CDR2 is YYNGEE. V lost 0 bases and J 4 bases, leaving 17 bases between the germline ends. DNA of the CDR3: TGTGCCAGCAGCGTAGGGTTGGTGGAGGGCACTTACGAGCAGTACTTC. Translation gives CASSVGLVEGTYEQYF.